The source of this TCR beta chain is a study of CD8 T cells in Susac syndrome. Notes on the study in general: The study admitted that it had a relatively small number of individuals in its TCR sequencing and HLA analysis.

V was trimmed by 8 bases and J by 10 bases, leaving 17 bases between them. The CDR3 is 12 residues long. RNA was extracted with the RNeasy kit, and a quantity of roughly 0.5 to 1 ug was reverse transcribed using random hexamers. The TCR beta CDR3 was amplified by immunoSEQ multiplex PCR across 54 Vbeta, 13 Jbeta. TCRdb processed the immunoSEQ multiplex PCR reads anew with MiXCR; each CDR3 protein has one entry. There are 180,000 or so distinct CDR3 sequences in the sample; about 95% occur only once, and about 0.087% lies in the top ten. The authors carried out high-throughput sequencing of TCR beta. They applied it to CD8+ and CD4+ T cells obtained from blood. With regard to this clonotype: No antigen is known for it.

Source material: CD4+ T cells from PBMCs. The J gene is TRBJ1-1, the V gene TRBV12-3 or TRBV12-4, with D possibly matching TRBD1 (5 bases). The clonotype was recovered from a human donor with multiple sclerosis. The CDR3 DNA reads TGTGCCAGCGACCAGGGTATTCCGGTAGCTTTCTTT. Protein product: CASDQGIPVAFF.